These 32 T cell receptor beta chains originate from one sample sequenced in a study of vaccination effects on CD4 cells after COVID-19. Sequencing was performed with immunoSEQ multiplex PCR; in TCRdb, only in-frame clones are kept and a portion is missing. The sample has around 60,000 clones; 76% are singletons. Which antigens these TCRs recognize remains unknown. In the ViraFEST assay, antigen-specific CD4+ clonotypes were identified by expansion after peptide-pool stimulation. Once cultured for roughly nine days, the cells underwent separation to obtain CD4+ T cells. Nucleocapsid antibodies stayed negative before and after vaccination, showing no earlier SARS-CoV-2 infection. The input for sequencing was CD4+ T cells from PBMCs cultured with HCoV-NL63 spike peptides, taken before COVID-19 vaccination. The source of these receptors is a human donor who received a COVID-19 vaccine.

The rearrangement joins TRBV28 to TRBJ1-1, with TRBD1 identical over 7 bases. In germline, CDR1 is MDHEN, CDR2 SYDVKM. This CDR3 region has 15 residues. J lost 1 base, V lost 2 bases, and 4 bases had no gene match. CDR3 residues: CASSLAGQTNTEAFF. CDR3 nucleotides: TGTGCCAGCAGTTTAGCGGGACAGACGAACACTGAAGCTTTCTTT.

This clone was detected only a few times. The chain recombines TRBV19 with TRBJ2-4; 7 bases are a match to TRBD1. CDR3 length equals 18 residues. The V gene's germline CDR1 is LNHDA and CDR2 SQIVND (reference sequence). Trimming removed 9 bases from V and 0 bases from J; junction bases left unmatched: 17. DNA of the CDR3: TGTGCCAGCAAGCAAACCCGTGATGACAGGGAAGCCAAAAACATTCAGTACTTC. Residues: CASKQTRDDREAKNIQYF.

In its sample, this clone was seen once. The rearrangement uses TRBV12-5 and TRBJ1-6; D might be TRBD1 (5 bases). This CDR3 is 20 amino acids long. V dropped 7 bases and J dropped 4 bases, with 29 bases sitting between them. The V gene's germline CDR1 is LGHNT and CDR2 FRNRAP. CDR3 sequence reads: CASDRWDQSGPIYYNSPLHF. CDR3 nucleotide sequence: TGTGCTAGTGATCGCTGGGACCAATCAGGCCCAATCTATTATAATTCACCCCTCCACTTT.

This clone was seen more than once but under ten times. V is TRBV2 and J is TRBJ1-5, with D possibly TRBD1 on 5 matching bases. The CDR3 runs to 14 residues. CDR1 and CDR2 from the germline V gene are SNHLY and FYNNEI. V was clipped by 1 base and J by 6 bases, with 10 bases between them. In DNA, the CDR3 is TGTGCCAGCAGTGAAGGAGTCGGGGGTCAGCCCCAGCATTTT. Translating gives CASSEGVGGQPQHF.

The chain recombines TRBV18 with TRBJ1-2; D gene uncertain. The CDR3 extends over 14 amino acids. Germline-derived CDR1 and CDR2 are KGHSH and LQKENI. Trimming took 4 bases from V and 8 from J, leaving 17 bases between them. The DNA for the CDR3 is TGTGCCAGCTCACATGACACGAAATCAGGAGGCTACACCTTC. Translating gives CASSHDTKSGGYTF.

This clone was counted a few times. The J gene is TRBJ1-3, the V gene TRBV3-1 (or the pseudogene TRBV3-2); D gene uncertain. CDR1 and CDR2 from the germline V gene are LGHDT and YNNKEL (reference sequence). Trimming took off 6 bases at V and 1 base at J, with 1 base between the two ends. The CDR3 sequence is 11 residues long. The CDR3 DNA reads as TGTGCCAGCAGGTCTGGAAACACCATATATTTT. It codes for CASRSGNTIYF.

CDR3 in amino acids: CSVTDRATNEKLFF. CDR3 DNA: TGCAGCGTGACGGACAGGGCAACTAATGAAAAACTGTTTTTT. V usage is TRBV29-1 and J usage is TRBJ1-4; the match to TRBD1 covers 8 bases. The V gene end was trimmed by 6 bases and the J gene end by 0 bases; junction bases not matched to a gene: 3. The CDR3 is 14 amino acids. Germline CDR1 SQVTM, CDR2 ANQGSEA.

This clone was seen just once. The chain couples TRBV18 to TRBJ1-5, with D unclear. V shed 2 bases and J shed 5 bases, with 7 bases lying between them. Germline lookup yields CDR1 KGHSH and CDR2 LQKENI. This CDR3 comprises 13 residues. CDR3 loop: CASSPSIDQPQHF. The CDR3 coding sequence is TGTGCCAGCTCACCATCCATCGATCAGCCCCAGCATTTT.

The rearrangement joins TRBV19 to TRBJ2-6; 13 nucleotides match TRBD2. The length of the CDR3 is 18 residues. The germline gives CDR1 LNHDA, CDR2 SQIVND (reference sequence). Losses at the gene ends were 5 bases for V and 2 bases for J; bases not matched to a gene: 6. CDR3 sequence (DNA): TGTGCCAGTAGTGCGGGACTAGCGGGGACCGCTGGGGCCAACGTCCTGACTTTC. This sequence encodes CASSAGLAGTAGANVLTF.

V and J are TRBV4-1 and TRBJ2-5; D remains unclear. The CDR3 has 13 amino acids. Germline V gives CDR1 MGHRA, CDR2 YSYEKL. The V and J ends lost 7 bases and 0 bases respectively, with 9 bases between them. The CDR3 sequence: CASKGRYQETQYF. In DNA, the CDR3 is TGCGCCAGCAAAGGACGGTACCAAGAGACCCAGTACTTC.

The CDR3 loop reads CASSPRDGGPSGYTF. The CDR3 DNA sequence: TGTGCCAGCAGTCCTCGGGACGGTGGTCCATCGGGCTACACCTTC. This rearrangement joins TRBV28 to TRBJ1-2; weak D call: TRBD1 (5 bases). Germline V CDR1 and CDR2: MDHEN, SYDVKM. Trimming took 5 bases from V and 8 from J, leaving 21 bases between them. The CDR3 loop spans 15 amino acids.

The V call is TRBV11-2, the J call TRBJ2-1; no definite D call. The CDR3 is 15 residues long. CDR1 and CDR2 from the germline V gene are SGHAT and FQNNGV. V lost 0 bases, J lost 7 bases, and 13 bases lay in between. Here the CDR3 DNA reads TGTGCCAGCAGCTTAGAATCTTGGCAGACGAATGAGCAGTTCTTC. Translating it yields CASSLESWQTNEQFF.

The V call is TRBV25-1, the J call TRBJ2-7; D might be TRBD1 (6 bases). V shed 6 bases and J shed 6 bases, with 12 bases lying between them. This CDR3 is built from 12 residues. Per the germline V gene, CDR1 is MGHDK and CDR2 is SYGVNS. CDR3 residues: CASRNTGSEQYV. CDR3 bases: TGTGCCAGCAGAAATACAGGGTCCGAGCAGTACGTC.

The chain joins TRBV10-3 to TRBJ2-7; maybe TRBD1 (6 bases). Trimming removed 10 bases at V and 0 bases at J, with 16 bases between. There are 14 residues in the CDR3. Germline CDR1 is ENHRY and CDR2 is SYGVKD. The CDR3 region has the DNA TGTGCCACCCAACAGGGTTCCATCTCCTACGAGCAGTACGTC. Translating gives CATQQGSISYEQYV.

This clone turned up a few times. J is TRBJ1-1 and V is TRBV27; tentative D call: TRBD1 (6 bases). This CDR3 is 16 amino acids long. V lost 2 bases and J 1 base, leaving 14 bases between the germline ends. The germline CDR1 and CDR2 sequences are MNHEY and SMNVEV (reference sequence). The CDR3 DNA follows: TGTGCCAGCAGTTTAATCAGGGGACGATCGAACACTGAAGCTTTCTTT. This gives the protein CASSLIRGRSNTEAFF.

This sequence joins TRBV5-1 and TRBJ2-7; TRBD2 is a possible D gene (5 bases). The CDR3 extends over 14 amino acids. Looked up from germline, CDR1 is SGHRS and CDR2 is YFSETQ. With 0 bases removed from V and 4 bases from J, the gap between germline ends came to 11 bases. CDR3 DNA sequence: TGCGCCAGCAGCTTGGCTGGTGGGGAGTACGAGCAGTACGTC. Protein product: CASSLAGGEYEQYV.

This rearrangement joins TRBV24-1 to TRBJ2-2; no firm D call. V dropped 1 base and J dropped 1 base, with 6 bases sitting between them. Germline-derived CDR1 and CDR2 are KGHDR and SFDVKD. CDR3 length: 15 residues. The CDR3 DNA is TGTGCCACCAGTGATTTCTTGCAGAACACCGGGGAGCTGTTTTTT. Residues: CATSDFLQNTGELFF.

The gene calls are TRBV7-8 and TRBJ1-2; D call uncertain. CDR1 is SGHVS, CDR2 FQNEAQ, per germline. This CDR3 spans 14 amino acids. The germline V and J ends were trimmed by 3 bases and 0 bases, with 8 bases remaining between them. CDR3 in DNA: TGTGCCAGCAGCTTCGGGAGAGCTAACTATGGCTACACCTTC. Translation gives CASSFGRANYGYTF.

This chain links TRBV14 with TRBJ2-5; 7 nucleotides agree with TRBD1. Germline values: CDR1 SGHDN, CDR2 FVKESK. V dropped 4 bases and J dropped 4; count of bases not matched to a gene: 9. The CDR3 consists of 15 residues. CDR3 in DNA: TGTGCCAGCAGCCTCCGACAGGGACGTGCAGAGACCCAGTACTTC. It specifies CASSLRQGRAETQYF.

This chain connects TRBV10-3 to TRBJ2-1; the match to TRBD2 covers 9 bases. CDR3 size: 16 residues. In germline, CDR1 is ENHRY, CDR2 SYGVKD. V trimming: 0 bases; J trimming: 4 bases; junction bases outside the gene matches: 4. The CDR3 loop is CAISESSGGSYNEQFF. The CDR3, as DNA: TGTGCCATCAGTGAGTCTAGCGGGGGCTCTTACAATGAGCAGTTCTTC.

The chain links TRBV4-1 to TRBJ2-3, with TRBD1 matching 9 bases. After removal of 0 bases from V and 1 base from J, the junction contained 2 bases not matched to a gene. The germline CDR1 and CDR2 sequences are MGHRA and YSYEKL. The CDR3 sequence is 16 residues long. This CDR3 reads CASSQDWTGGTDTQYF. In nucleotides, the CDR3 is TGCGCCAGCAGCCAAGATTGGACAGGGGGCACAGATACGCAGTATTTT.

V and J are TRBV11-2 and TRBJ1-2; the D gene is possibly TRBD1 (6 bases). Germline V gives CDR1 SGHAT, CDR2 FQNNGV. This CDR3 spans 13 amino acids. V was clipped by 4 bases and J by 3 bases, with 9 bases between them. The CDR3 DNA sequence: TGTGCCAGCAGCTCGTGGACAGACTATGGCTACACCTTC. Its translation is CASSSWTDYGYTF.

This rearrangement joins TRBV7-2 to TRBJ1-1, with a possible D match to TRBD1 (5 bases). Germline CDR1 and CDR2: SGHTA and FQGNSA. Trimming took off 4 bases at V and 1 base at J, with 10 bases between the two ends. This CDR3 region has 14 residues. CDR3 bases: TGTGCCAGCAGCTCGACCACAGGGAACACTGAAGCTTTCTTT. This gives the protein CASSSTTGNTEAFF.

This clone has just a few counts. The chain uses TRBV7-8 and TRBJ2-1; 8 bases line up with TRBD2. This CDR3 has 15 amino acids. Trimming removed 3 bases from V and 3 bases from J; junction bases left unmatched: 4. Germline CDR1 and CDR2: SGHVS and FQNEAQ. The CDR3 spells CASSFGLASYNEQFF. The CDR3 nucleotides read TGTGCCAGCAGCTTTGGACTAGCCAGCTACAATGAGCAGTTCTTC.

V is TRBV5-1 and J is TRBJ1-3; no clear D. CDR1 and CDR2 from the germline V gene are SGHRS and YFSETQ. The V end lost 1 base, the J end lost 7 bases, and 9 bases lay between the germline ends. This CDR3 region has 13 residues. CDR3 DNA: TGCGCCAGCAGCTTGAGGAGTGGTAACACCATATATTTT. It codes for CASSLRSGNTIYF.

This chain connects TRBV6-5 to TRBJ1-3; D unresolved. V lost 7 bases to trimming and J lost 4 bases, with 11 bases between them. The germline V gene has CDR1 MNHEY and CDR2 SVGAGI. This CDR3 contains 13 residues. CDR3 DNA: TGTGCCAGCACACCCAGTGAGGGAAACACCATATATTTT. Encoded protein: CASTPSEGNTIYF.

The sample holds one count of this clone. The CDR3: CASPHAWLETQYF. The DNA for the CDR3 is TGTGCCAGCCCCCATGCCTGGTTGGAGACCCAGTACTTC. The chain employs TRBV12-3 or TRBV12-4 and TRBJ2-5; D not certain. The CDR3 sequence is 13 residues long. V was pared by 8 bases and J by 5 bases, with 15 bases between.

This clone showed up just a few times. The chain couples TRBV12-5 to TRBJ2-2; D is perhaps TRBD1 (5 bases). Trimming stripped 2 bases from V and 4 bases from J, with 11 bases between. The germline V gene encodes CDR1 LGHNT and CDR2 FRNRAP. This CDR3 has 15 amino acids. The CDR3 protein is CASGLYRGGTGELFF. CDR3 coding DNA: TGTGCTAGTGGTTTGTATAGGGGTGGCACCGGGGAGCTGTTTTTT.

The chain combines TRBV2 with TRBJ1-5; D gene uncertain. Germline CDR1 is SNHLY and CDR2 is FYNNEI. This CDR3 contains 19 residues. Trimming shortened V by 3 bases and J by 4 bases, and 25 bases separated the two germline ends. CDR3 DNA sequence: TGTGCCAGCAGTGATGAGGCGAGGCAGGTTGGGCTAGGGAATCAGCCCCAGCATTTT. Its translation is CASSDEARQVGLGNQPQHF.

This clone appeared once. The V and J genes are TRBV30 and TRBJ1-1, with D perhaps TRBD1 (5 bases). This CDR3 contains 13 residues. Germline V CDR1 and CDR2: GTSNPN, SVGIG (reference sequence). V was trimmed by 2 bases and J by 6 bases, leaving 13 bases between them. The DNA of the CDR3 is TGTGCCTGGAGTCCCCGCAGGGTAGCTGAAGCTTTCTTT. It yields the protein CAWSPRRVAEAFF.

This clone was detected only a few times. The chain joins TRBV19 to TRBJ2-1, with a weak D call TRBD1 (6 bases). Germline V gene lookup returns CDR1 LNHDA and CDR2 SQIVND (reference sequence). The CDR3 contains 13 residues. V lost 5 bases and J 9 bases, leaving 14 bases between the germline ends. CDR3: CASSDTGLSEQFF. The CDR3 DNA reads TGTGCCAGTAGTGACACAGGGTTGAGTGAGCAGTTCTTC. Together with reference TRBV19 and TRBJ2-1, the CDR3 gives the full variable domain: DGGITQSPKYLFRKEGQNVTLSCEQNLNHDAMYWYRQDPGQGLRLIYYSQIVNDFQKGDIAEGYSVSREKKESFPLTVTSAQKNPTAFYLCASSDTGLSEQFFGPGTRLTVL.

The chain uses TRBV18 and TRBJ2-7; TRBD1 is a possible D gene (6 bases). V lost 5 bases and J lost 0, with 8 bases in between. The germline V gene has CDR1 KGHSH and CDR2 LQKENI. The CDR3 runs to 13 residues. CDR3 DNA: TGTGCCAGCTCAACAGGGAGCTCCTACGAGCAGTACGTC. This sequence encodes CASSTGSSYEQYV.